This passage covers 10 T cell receptor beta chains from one sample sequenced in a study of glioma-infiltrating T cells (dated by TCRdb to 2015 to 2016). Sequencer: Illumina MiSeq. TCR alpha and beta CDR3 regions were amplified with the iRepertoire nested amplicon-rescue multiplex PCR (arm-PCR) platform from RNA. The public sequencing data were trimmed at Q25 with fastp and processed into clonotypes with MiXCR by TCRdb, which kept only in-frame beta chains. Identical CDR3 protein sequences are pooled into one entry, listed with their most common genes and DNA. Within this sample are thousands of distinct CDR3 sequences, with about 28% of them counted one time only. Over 10% of the sample lies in the top ten. Sequencing was performed on glioma tissue, nonneoplastic brain tissue, or PBMCs (not recorded which). These receptors originate from a human donor with low-grade glioma or glioblastoma, undergoing nonglioma brain surgery, or in good health (not recorded which).

The chain employs TRBV20-1 and TRBJ2-1, with D possibly matching TRBD2 (6 bases). V shed 6 bases and J shed 10 bases, with 25 bases lying between them. The CDR3 consists of 15 residues. Germline V gene lookup returns CDR1 DFQATT and CDR2 SNEGSKA (reference sequence). The CDR3 reads CSAPRRERATPEQFF. Written as DNA, the CDR3 is TGCAGTGCCCCCCGGAGGGAACGGGCCACTCCGGAGCAGTTCTTC.

The chain carries TRBV18 and TRBJ2-1, with D unresolved. V was trimmed by 6 bases and J by 3 bases, leaving 0 bases between them. The CDR3 has 10 residues. Per the germline V gene, CDR1 is KGHSH and CDR2 is LQKENI. The CDR3 is CASSYNEQFF. The DNA of the CDR3 is TGTGCCAGCTCCTACAATGAGCAGTTCTTC. The complete variable domain, with remaining parts taken from reference TRBV18 and TRBJ2-1, reads NAGVMQNPRHLVRRRGQEARLRCSPMKGHSHVYWYRQLPEEGLKFMVYLQKENIIDESGMPKERFSAEFPKEGPSILRIQQVVRGDSAAYFCASSYNEQFFGPGTRLTVL.

In its sample, this clonotype is medium-sized. The chain links TRBV6-6 to TRBJ2-7; D remains ambiguous. The germline gives CDR1 MNHNY, CDR2 SVGAGI (reference sequence). This CDR3 is 13 amino acids long. Deletions cut 0 bases from V and 7 bases from J, with 10 bases between. The CDR3 reads CASSYSVLGEQYF. DNA of the CDR3: TGTGCCAGCAGTTACTCGGTACTCGGGGAGCAGTACTTC.

This clonotype rates as medium-sized. The V gene is TRBV6-2 or TRBV6-3, the J gene TRBJ2-1; TRBD2 matches 9 bases. Germline values: CDR1 MNHEY, CDR2 SVGEGT. This CDR3 is built from 15 residues. Germline trimming cut 6 bases from V and 4 bases from J; bases unmatched to any gene: 7. The CDR3: CASSWGTSRYNEQFF. The CDR3 DNA follows: TGTGCCAGCAGCTGGGGGACTAGCAGGTACAATGAGCAGTTCTTC.

This clonotype has a handful of counts. This sequence joins TRBV20-1 and TRBJ2-3, with D perhaps matching TRBD2 (5 bases). The CDR3 length is 15 residues. The germline V gene has CDR1 DFQATT and CDR2 SNEGSKA (reference sequence). V was shortened by 1 base and J by 1 base, with 12 bases between the two germline ends. In DNA form, the CDR3 reads TGCAGTGCTAGAGGGATGGGTAGCGGCACAGATACGCAGTATTTT. Its protein is CSARGMGSGTDTQYF.

This clonotype was recorded at least ten times. The chain couples TRBV2 to TRBJ2-5; the D is unclear. CDR1 is SNHLY and CDR2 is FYNNEI in the germline V gene. V lost 7 bases, J lost 5 bases, and 8 bases lay in between. The CDR3 contains 11 residues. The CDR3: CASTNAETQYF. Here the CDR3 DNA reads TGTGCCAGCACTAACGCGGAGACCCAGTACTTC.

The chain has TRBV25-1 and TRBJ1-2, with D unresolved. The CDR3 consists of 15 residues. CDR1 is MGHDK and CDR2 is SYGVNS in the germline V gene. Trimming shortened V by 4 bases and J by 10 bases, and 22 bases separated the two germline ends. The CDR3 sequence is CASSAVEAWAGDYTF. CDR3 DNA sequence: TGTGCCAGCAGTGCCGTGGAAGCCTGGGCAGGAGACTACACCTTC.

This clonotype is deemed medium-sized. The CDR3 DNA is TGTGCCAGCAGTTTATCGAGTTGGGAGACCCAGTACTTC. Translating gives CASSLSSWETQYF. V and J are TRBV28 and TRBJ2-5; no reliable D call. The germline gives CDR1 MDHEN, CDR2 SYDVKM. This CDR3 region has 13 residues. The V gene lost 1 base and the J gene lost 5 bases, with 8 bases spanning the gap.

The rearrangement links TRBV29-1 to TRBJ2-1; D gene ambiguous. The germline V gene has CDR1 SQVTM and CDR2 ANQGSEA. With 6 bases removed from V and 11 bases from J, the gap between germline ends came to 20 bases. The CDR3 has 13 residues. CDR3 sequence reads: CSVEDAVVNKQFF. In nucleotides, the CDR3 is TGCAGCGTCGAGGATGCAGTCGTTAATAAGCAGTTCTTC.

In its sample, this clonotype is large. V is TRBV6-1 and J is TRBJ2-3, with D perhaps matching TRBD1 (6 bases). The CDR3 length is 14 residues. Germline V lookup: CDR1 MNHNS, CDR2 SASEGT. Trimming removed 6 bases from V and 7 bases from J, with 17 bases in between. The CDR3 nucleotides are TGTGCCAGCAGGACGACCGGGACATCTTATACGCAGTATTTT. The encoded protein is CASRTTGTSYTQYF.